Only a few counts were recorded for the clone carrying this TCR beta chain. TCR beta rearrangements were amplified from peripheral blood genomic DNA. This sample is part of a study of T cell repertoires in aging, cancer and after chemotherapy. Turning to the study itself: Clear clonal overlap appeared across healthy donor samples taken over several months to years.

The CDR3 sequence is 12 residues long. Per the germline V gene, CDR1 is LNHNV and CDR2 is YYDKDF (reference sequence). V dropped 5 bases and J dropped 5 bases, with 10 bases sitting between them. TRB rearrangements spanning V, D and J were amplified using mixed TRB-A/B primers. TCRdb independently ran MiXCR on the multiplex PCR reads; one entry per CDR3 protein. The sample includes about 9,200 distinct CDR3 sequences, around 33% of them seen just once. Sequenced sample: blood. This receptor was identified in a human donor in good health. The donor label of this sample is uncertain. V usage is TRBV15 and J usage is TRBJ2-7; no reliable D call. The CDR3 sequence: CATSSTADEQYF. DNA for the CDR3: TGTGCCACCAGCTCCACAGCCGACGAGCAGTACTTC.